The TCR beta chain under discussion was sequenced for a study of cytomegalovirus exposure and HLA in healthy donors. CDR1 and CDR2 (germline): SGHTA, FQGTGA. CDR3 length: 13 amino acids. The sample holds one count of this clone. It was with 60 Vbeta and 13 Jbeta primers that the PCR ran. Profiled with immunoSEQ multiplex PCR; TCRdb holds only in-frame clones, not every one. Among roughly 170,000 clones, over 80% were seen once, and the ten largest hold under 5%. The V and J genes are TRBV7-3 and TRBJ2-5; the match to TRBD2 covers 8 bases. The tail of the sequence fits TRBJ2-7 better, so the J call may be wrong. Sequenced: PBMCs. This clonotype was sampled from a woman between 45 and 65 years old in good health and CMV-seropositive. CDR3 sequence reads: CASSPLSGSEQYF. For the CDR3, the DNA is TGTGCCAGCAGCCCACTGAGCGGGAGCGAGCAGTACTTC.